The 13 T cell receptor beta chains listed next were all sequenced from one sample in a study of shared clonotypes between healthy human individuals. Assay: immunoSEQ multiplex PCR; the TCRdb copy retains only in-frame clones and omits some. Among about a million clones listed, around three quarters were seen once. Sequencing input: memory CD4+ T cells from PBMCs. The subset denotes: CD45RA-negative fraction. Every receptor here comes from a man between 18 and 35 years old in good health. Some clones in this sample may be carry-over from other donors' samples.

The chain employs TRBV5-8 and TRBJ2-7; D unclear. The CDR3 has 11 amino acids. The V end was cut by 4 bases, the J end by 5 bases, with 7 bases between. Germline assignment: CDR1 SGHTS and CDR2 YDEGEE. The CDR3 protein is CASSTLHEQYF. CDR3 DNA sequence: TGTGCCAGCAGCACTCTCCACGAGCAGTACTTC.

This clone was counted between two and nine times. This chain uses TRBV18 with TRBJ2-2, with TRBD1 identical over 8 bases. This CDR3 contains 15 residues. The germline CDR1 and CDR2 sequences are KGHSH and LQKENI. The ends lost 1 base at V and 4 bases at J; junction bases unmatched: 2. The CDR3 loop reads CASSPRTGSTGELFF. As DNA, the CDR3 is TGTGCCAGCTCACCACGGACAGGGAGCACCGGGGAGCTGTTTTTT. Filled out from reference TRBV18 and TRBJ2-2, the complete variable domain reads NAGVMQNPRHLVRRRGQEARLRCSPMKGHSHVYWYRQLPEEGLKFMVYLQKENIIDESGMPKERFSAEFPKEGPSILRIQQVVRGDSAAYFCASSPRTGSTGELFFGEGSRLTVL.

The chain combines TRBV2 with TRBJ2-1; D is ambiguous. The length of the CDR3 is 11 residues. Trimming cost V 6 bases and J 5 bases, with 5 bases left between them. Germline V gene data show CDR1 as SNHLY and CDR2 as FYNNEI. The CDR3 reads CASSYDNEQFF. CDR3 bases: TGTGCCAGCAGCTACGACAATGAGCAGTTCTTC.

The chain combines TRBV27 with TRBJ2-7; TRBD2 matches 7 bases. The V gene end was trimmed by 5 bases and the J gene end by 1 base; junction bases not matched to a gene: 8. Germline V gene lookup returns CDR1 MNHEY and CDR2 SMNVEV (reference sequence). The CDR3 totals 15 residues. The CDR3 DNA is TGTGCCAGCAGTCCAGGGCCTAGCGGTTCCTACGAGCAGTACTTC. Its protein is CASSPGPSGSYEQYF.

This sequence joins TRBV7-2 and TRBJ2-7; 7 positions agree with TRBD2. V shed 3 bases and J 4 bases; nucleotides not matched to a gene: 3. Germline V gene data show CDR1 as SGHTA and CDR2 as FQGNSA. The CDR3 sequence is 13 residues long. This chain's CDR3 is CASSFRREYEQYF. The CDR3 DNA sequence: TGTGCCAGCAGCTTTAGGCGGGAGTACGAGCAGTACTTC.

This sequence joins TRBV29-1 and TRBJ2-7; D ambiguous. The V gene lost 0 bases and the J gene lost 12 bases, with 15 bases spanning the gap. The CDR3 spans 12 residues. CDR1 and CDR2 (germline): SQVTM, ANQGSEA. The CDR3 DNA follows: TGCAGCGTTGAAGATCAACCGGGCCAAGGGTACTTC. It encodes CSVEDQPGQGYF.

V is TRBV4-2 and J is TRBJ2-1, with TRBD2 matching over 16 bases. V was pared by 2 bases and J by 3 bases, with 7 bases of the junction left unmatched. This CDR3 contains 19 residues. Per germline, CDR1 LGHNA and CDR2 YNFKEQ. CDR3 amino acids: CASSQSGTSGRDYYNEQFF. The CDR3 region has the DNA TGTGCCAGCAGCCAATCCGGGACTAGCGGGAGGGATTACTACAATGAGCAGTTCTTC.

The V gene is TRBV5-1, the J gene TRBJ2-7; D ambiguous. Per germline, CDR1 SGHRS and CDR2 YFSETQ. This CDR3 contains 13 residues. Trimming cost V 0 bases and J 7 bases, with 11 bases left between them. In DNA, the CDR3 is TGCGCCAGCAGCTTGGGACAACTTAGGGAGCAGTACTTC. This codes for CASSLGQLREQYF.

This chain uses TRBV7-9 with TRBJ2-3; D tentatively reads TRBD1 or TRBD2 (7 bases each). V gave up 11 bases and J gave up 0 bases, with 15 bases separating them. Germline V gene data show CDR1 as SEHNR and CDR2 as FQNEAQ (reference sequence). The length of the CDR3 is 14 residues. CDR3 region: CALQGGISTDTQYF. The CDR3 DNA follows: TGTGCCCTCCAGGGGGGGATTAGCACAGATACGCAGTATTTT.

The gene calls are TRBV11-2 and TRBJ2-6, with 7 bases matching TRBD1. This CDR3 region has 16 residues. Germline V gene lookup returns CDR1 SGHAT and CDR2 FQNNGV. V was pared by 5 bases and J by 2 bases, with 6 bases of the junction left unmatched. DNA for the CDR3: TGTGCCAGCAGCCTTGACAGGGTCCCTGGGGCCAACGTCCTGACTTTC. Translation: CASSLDRVPGANVLTF.

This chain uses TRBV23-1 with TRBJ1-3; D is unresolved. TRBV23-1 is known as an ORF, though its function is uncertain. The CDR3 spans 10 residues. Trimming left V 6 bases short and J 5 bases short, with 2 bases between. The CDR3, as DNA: TGCGCCAGCAGGAGAAACACCATATATTTT. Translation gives CASRRNTIYF.

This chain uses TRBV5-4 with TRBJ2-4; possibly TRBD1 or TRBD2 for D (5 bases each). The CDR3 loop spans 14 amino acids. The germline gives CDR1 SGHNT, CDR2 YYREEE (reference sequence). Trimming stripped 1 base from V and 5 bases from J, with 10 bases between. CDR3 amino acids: CASSLYQGENIQYF. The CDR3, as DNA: TGTGCCAGCAGCTTGTATCAGGGAGAAAACATTCAGTACTTC.

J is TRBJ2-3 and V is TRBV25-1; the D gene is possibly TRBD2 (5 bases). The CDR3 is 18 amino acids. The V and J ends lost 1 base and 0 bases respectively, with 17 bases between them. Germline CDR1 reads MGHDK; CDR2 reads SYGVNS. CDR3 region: CASSELGGPALSTDTQYF. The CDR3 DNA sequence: TGTGCCAGCAGTGAATTAGGCGGGCCGGCACTCAGCACAGATACGCAGTATTTT.